The source of this T cell receptor (beta chain) is a study of T cell repertoires in cytomegalovirus infection. Across the study: HLA-B-restricted CMV epitopes that are well studied were used alongside recently identified HLA-C-restricted ones. Public TCR beta signatures indicated both CMV infection and matching HLA type.

Per the germline V gene, CDR1 is SQVTM and CDR2 is ANQGSEA. The V end lost 7 bases, the J end lost 2 bases, and 15 bases lay between the germline ends. This CDR3 spans 13 amino acids. Regarding this clonotype: Its specificity is not known.

One entry per CDR3 protein, called by TCRdb with MiXCR from the reads. The sample shows about 78,000 distinct CDR3 sequences, 35% to 45% of them seen only once. Overall study findings and caveats: CMV-specific TCR beta clonotypes restricted by HLA-C dominated the ex vivo response. Adding up the frequency of public TCR beta families identified people who carried CMV plus the relevant HLA.

The sequence was collected from a human donor in good health (CMV status not recorded). Some clones in this sample may be carry-over from other donors' samples. V usage is TRBV29-1 and J usage is TRBJ2-7; either TRBD1 or TRBD2 may supply D (5 bases each). The starting material was CD8+ T cells from cultured PBMCs, obtained from culture after CMV antigen stimulation. The CDR3: CSAWTRDAYEQYF. The CDR3 DNA reads as TGCAGCGCTTGGACAAGGGACGCCTACGAGCAGTACTTC.